This T cell receptor (beta chain) was sequenced during a study of CD8+ T cells in alopecia areata. Study observations and caveats: Both scalp clonality and the expanded CD8+ clones among the top 100 showed a significant decrease with tofacitinib.

The sample's treatment: oral pan-JAK inhibitor, 5-10 mg twice daily. CD4+ and CD8+ T cells were sorted from PBMCs stained for CD3, CD4 and CD8. CDR3 size: 15 residues. Deletions cut 7 bases from V and 5 bases from J, with 20 bases between. Germline lookup yields CDR1 SEHNR and CDR2 FQNEAQ (reference sequence). cDNA reverse transcribed from extracted RNA served as the sequencing template. Libraries were prepared by immunoSEQ multiplex PCR; TCRdb keeps only in-frame clonotypes and omits some of them. Here the sample spans 200,000 to 250,000 clones, 64% being singletons. As concerns this clone: Its specificity is not known.

V is TRBV7-9 and J is TRBJ2-5, with D possibly TRBD2 on 6 matching bases. The sample in question was CD4+ T cells sorted from blood, obtained at week 4, from a patient treated with tofacitinib. This TCR was recovered from a human donor with alopecia areata. The CDR3 sequence: CASTPGGSGQETQYF. Written as DNA, the CDR3 is TGTGCCAGCACCCCCGGGGGTAGCGGTCAGGAGACCCAGTACTTC.